This T cell receptor (beta chain) was found in a study of CD8 T cells in ankylosing spondylitis. Study-wide points: In ankylosing spondylitis blood, a motif of several highly homologous TCR beta variants appeared characteristic.

This clonotype was counted at least ten times. What it recognizes is unknown. The ends were cut back, 6 bases at V and 9 bases at J, with 12 bases in the middle. In germline, CDR1 is ENHRY, CDR2 SYGVKD. The CDR3 runs to 12 residues. TCRdb re-called the 5' RACE reads through MiXCR, storing one row per CDR3 protein. The sample yields 800,000 to 900,000 distinct CDR3 sequences, roughly 12% seen once. The source of this sequence is a male donor with ankylosing spondylitis. The specimen was blood, either unsorted or a sorted T cell fraction (not recorded which). The chain has TRBV10-3 and TRBJ2-1; D possibly corresponds to TRBD1 (5 bases). CDR3 sequence (DNA): TGTGCCATCAGGGACACTGGTAGTGAGCAGTTCTTC. Its translation: CAIRDTGSEQFF.